Listed here are 3 T cell receptor beta chains from one sample, sequenced in a study of T cell changes during pregnancy in multiple sclerosis. Clones were sequenced by immunoSEQ multiplex PCR, and TCRdb holds only the in-frame ones, with some missing. The table lists around 130,000 clones, 95% to 98% of them singletons. The specimen was peripheral blood, collected after pregnancy. Every receptor here comes from a female donor with multiple sclerosis, enrolled in a pregnancy study.

The gene calls are TRBV7-9 and TRBJ2-1; 14 positions match TRBD2. CDR3 length: 18 residues. Germline values: CDR1 SEHNR, CDR2 FQNEAQ (reference sequence). The junction had 6 bases not matched to a gene; V was cut back by 1 base and J by 4 bases. The DNA of the CDR3 is TGTGCCAGCAGCTTAGGGCCGGGACTAGCGGGAGTTTACAATGAGCAGTTCTTC. It yields the protein CASSLGPGLAGVYNEQFF.

This chain links TRBV4-1 with TRBJ2-1, with 10 bases matching TRBD2. The germline CDR1 and CDR2 sequences are MGHRA and YSYEKL. This CDR3 has 15 amino acids. V lost 2 bases and J lost 8; bases outside the gene matches: 6. CDR3 sequence: CASSQWGTSVDEQFF. The CDR3 DNA reads TGCGCCAGCAGCCAATGGGGGACTAGCGTTGATGAGCAGTTCTTC.

The gene calls are TRBV7-2 and TRBJ2-7; the match to TRBD1 covers 11 bases. The length of the CDR3 is 14 residues. The germline CDR1 and CDR2 sequences are SGHTA and FQGNSA. V dropped 5 bases and J dropped 4; count of bases not matched to a gene: 4. CDR3 amino acids: CASSPGTGGYEQYF. As DNA, the CDR3 is TGTGCCAGCAGCCCCGGGACAGGGGGGTACGAGCAGTACTTC.